This T cell receptor beta chain was observed in a study of tumor-infiltrating lymphocytes in primary liver carcinoma. General observations from the study: A significantly higher top-250-clone fraction was recorded for tumors than for blood (p = 0.039).

About this clonotype itself: Its antigen is currently unknown.

This CDR3 contains 16 residues. Trimming took 4 bases from V and 0 from J, leaving 13 bases between them. Germline V CDR1 and CDR2: SGHDT, YYEEEE. Between about 20 and 30 mg of unsorted bulk tissue served as the source from which RNA and DNA were co-extracted. Patients were treatment-naive with chronic HBV infection. A constant-region primer primed TCR beta cDNA synthesis from roughly 510 ng of total RNA. Libraries covering TCR beta were generated through three nested multiplex PCR rounds (using a slightly modified ARM-PCR). Investigators reported that the first two PCR rounds, at 10 cycles each, used TRBV1-TRBV30 forward primers with a C-beta reverse primer. Each CDR3 protein is one row after TCRdb ran MiXCR on the multiplex PCR reads. The sample yields tens of thousands of distinct CDR3 sequences, roughly 74% seen once.

The chain is built from TRBV5-6 and TRBJ2-2, with D unclear. The TCR was taken from a man between 40 and 49 years old with primary liver carcinoma and hepatitis B virus infection. The sample taken for sequencing was liver tumor tissue from sampling region 4. Subset meaning: tumor region T4, right-lateral pole. The CDR3, as DNA: TGTGCCAGCAGCCTGGGTCTAGGTACGAACACCGGGGAGCTGTTTTTT. Translating gives CASSLGLGTNTGELFF.